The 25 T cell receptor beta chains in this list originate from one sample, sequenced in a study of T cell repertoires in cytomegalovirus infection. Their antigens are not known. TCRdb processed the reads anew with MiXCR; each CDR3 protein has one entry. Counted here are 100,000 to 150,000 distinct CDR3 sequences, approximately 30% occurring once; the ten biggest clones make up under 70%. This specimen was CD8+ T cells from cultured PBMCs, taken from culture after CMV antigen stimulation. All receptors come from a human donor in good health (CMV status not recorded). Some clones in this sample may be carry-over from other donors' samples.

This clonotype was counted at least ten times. CDR3 sequence (DNA): TGTGCCAGCAGCTTAAATGCGGGGATTAGTGAAGCTTTCTTT. It is translated as CASSLNAGISEAFF. The chain couples TRBV7-2 to TRBJ1-1; D is uncertain. The length of the CDR3 is 14 residues. V lost 2 bases, J lost 7 bases, and 14 bases lay in between. Germline assignment: CDR1 SGHTA and CDR2 FQGNSA.

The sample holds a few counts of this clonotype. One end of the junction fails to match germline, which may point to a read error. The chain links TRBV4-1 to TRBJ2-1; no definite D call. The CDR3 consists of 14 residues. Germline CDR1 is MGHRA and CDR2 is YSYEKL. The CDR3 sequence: CASSLSGPLDEQFF. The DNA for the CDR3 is TGTGCCAGCAGCCTCTCGGGCCCATTGGATGAGCAGTTCTTC.

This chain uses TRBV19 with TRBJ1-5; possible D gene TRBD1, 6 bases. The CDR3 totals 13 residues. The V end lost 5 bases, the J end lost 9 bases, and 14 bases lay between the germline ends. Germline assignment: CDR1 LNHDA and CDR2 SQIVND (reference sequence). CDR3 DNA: TGTGCCAGTAGTCCCCTACAGGGTTTGCCCCAGCATTTT. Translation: CASSPLQGLPQHF.

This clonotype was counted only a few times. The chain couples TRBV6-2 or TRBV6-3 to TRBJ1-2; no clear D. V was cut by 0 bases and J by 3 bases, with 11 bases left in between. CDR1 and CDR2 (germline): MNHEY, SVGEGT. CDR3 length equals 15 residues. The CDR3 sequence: CASSYSPSGYYGYTF. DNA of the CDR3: TGTGCCAGCAGTTACTCCCCGTCGGGATACTATGGCTACACCTTC.

The CDR3 DNA sequence: TGTGCCAGCAGTTACCTTGGCCGCGAGCAGTACTTC. It is translated as CASSYLGREQYF. This chain links TRBV7-9 with TRBJ2-7; D remains unclear. Germline CDR1 reads SEHNR; CDR2 reads FQNEAQ (reference sequence). V lost 6 bases and J 6 bases, leaving 12 bases between the germline ends. CDR3 length: 12 amino acids.

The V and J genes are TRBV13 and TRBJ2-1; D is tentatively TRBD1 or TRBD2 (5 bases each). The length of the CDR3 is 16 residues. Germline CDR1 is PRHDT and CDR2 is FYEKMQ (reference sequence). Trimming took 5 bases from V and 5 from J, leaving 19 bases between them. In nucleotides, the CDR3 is TGTGCCAGCAGCCCCTCCCGTGGGGGTCCCCACAATGAGCAGTTCTTC. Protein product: CASSPSRGGPHNEQFF.

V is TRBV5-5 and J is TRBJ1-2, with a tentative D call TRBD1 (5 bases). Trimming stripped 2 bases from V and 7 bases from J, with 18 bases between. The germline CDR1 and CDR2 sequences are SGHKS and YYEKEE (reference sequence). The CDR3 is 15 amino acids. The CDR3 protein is CASSFYRSVRSGYTF. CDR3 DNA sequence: TGTGCCAGCAGCTTCTACAGGTCCGTCCGTAGTGGCTACACCTTC.

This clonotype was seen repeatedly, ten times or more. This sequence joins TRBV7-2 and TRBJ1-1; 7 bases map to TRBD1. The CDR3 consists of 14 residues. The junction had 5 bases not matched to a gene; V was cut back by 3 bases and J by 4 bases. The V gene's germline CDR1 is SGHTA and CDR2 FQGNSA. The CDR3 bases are TGTGCCAGCAGCTTGGGGACAGCTTCCACTGAAGCTTTCTTT. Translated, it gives CASSLGTASTEAFF. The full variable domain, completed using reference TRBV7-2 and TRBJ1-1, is GAGVSQSPSNKVTEKGKDVELRCDPISGHTALYWYRQSLGQGLEFLIYFQGNSAPDKSGLPSDRFSAERTGGSVSTLTIQRTQQEDSAVYLCASSLGTASTEAFFGQGTRLTVV.

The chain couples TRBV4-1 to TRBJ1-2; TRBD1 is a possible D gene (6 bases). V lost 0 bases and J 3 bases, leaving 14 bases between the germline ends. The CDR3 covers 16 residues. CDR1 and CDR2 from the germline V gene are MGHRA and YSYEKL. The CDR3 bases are TGCGCCAGCAGCCAAGATCCCCGGACAGCCTACTATGGCTACACCTTC. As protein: CASSQDPRTAYYGYTF.

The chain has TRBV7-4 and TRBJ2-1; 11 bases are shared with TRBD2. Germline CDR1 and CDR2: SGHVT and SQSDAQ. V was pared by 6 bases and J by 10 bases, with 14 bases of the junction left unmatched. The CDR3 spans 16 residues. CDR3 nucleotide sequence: TGTGCCAGCAGTTCCAGACTAGCGGGGTCCCAAGGCGAGCAGTTCTTC. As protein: CASSSRLAGSQGEQFF.

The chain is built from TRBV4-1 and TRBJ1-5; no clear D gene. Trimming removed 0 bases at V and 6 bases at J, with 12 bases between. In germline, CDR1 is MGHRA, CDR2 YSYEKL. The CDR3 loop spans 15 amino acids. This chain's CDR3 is CASSQESGIGQPQHF. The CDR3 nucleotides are TGCGCCAGCAGCCAAGAGTCAGGTATTGGTCAGCCCCAGCATTTT.

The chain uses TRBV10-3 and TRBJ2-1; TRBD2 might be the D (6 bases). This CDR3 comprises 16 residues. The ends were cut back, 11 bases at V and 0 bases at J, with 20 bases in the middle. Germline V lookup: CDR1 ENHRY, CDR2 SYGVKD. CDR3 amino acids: CAGGMEQASSYNEQFF. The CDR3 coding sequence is TGTGCCGGAGGGATGGAACAGGCCAGCTCCTACAATGAGCAGTTCTTC.

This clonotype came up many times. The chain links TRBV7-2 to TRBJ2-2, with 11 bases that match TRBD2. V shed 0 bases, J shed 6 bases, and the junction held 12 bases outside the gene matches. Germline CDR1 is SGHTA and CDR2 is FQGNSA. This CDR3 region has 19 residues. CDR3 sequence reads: CASSLALAGETLGAGELFF. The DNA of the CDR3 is TGTGCCAGCAGCTTAGCACTAGCGGGGGAAACGCTCGGGGCCGGGGAGCTGTTTTTT. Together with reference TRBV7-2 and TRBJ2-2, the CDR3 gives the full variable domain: GAGVSQSPSNKVTEKGKDVELRCDPISGHTALYWYRQSLGQGLEFLIYFQGNSAPDKSGLPSDRFSAERTGGSVSTLTIQRTQQEDSAVYLCASSLALAGETLGAGELFFGEGSRLTVL.

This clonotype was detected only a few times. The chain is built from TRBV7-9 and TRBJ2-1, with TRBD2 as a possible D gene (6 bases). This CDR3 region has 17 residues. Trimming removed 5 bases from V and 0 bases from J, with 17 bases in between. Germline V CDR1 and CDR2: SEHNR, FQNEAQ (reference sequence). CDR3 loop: CASSGGLQISSYNEQFF. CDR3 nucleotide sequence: TGTGCCAGCAGCGGGGGACTCCAAATTAGCTCCTACAATGAGCAGTTCTTC.

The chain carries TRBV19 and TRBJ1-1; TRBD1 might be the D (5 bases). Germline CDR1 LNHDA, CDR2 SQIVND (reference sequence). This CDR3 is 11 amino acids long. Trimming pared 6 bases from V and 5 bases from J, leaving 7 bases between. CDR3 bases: TGTGCCAGTAGGGAGGGGACTGAAGCTTTCTTT. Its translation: CASREGTEAFF.

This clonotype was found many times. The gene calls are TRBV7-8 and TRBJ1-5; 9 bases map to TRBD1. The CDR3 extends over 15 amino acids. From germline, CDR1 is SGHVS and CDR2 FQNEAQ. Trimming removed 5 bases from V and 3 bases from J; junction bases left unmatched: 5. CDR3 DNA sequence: TGTGCCAGCAGCCCATGGACAGGGGACAATCAGCCCCAGCATTTT. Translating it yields CASSPWTGDNQPQHF. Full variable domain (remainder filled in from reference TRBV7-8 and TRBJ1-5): GAGVSQSPRYKVAKRGQDVALRCDPISGHVSLFWYQQALGQGPEFLTYFQNEAQLDKSGLPSDRFFAERPEGSVSTLKIQRTQQEDSAVYLCASSPWTGDNQPQHFGDGTRLSIL.

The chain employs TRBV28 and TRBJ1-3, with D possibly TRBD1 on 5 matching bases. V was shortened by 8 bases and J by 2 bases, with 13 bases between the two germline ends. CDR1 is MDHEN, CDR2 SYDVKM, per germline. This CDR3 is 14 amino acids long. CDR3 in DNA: TGTGCCAGCGGCTCGGGGGGAGCTGGAAACACCATATATTTT. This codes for CASGSGGAGNTIYF.

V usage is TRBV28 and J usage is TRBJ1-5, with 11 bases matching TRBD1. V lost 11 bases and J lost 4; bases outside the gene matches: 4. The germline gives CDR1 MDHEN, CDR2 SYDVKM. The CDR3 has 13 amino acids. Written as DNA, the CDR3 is TGTGCCGGACAGGGGGCGAGGAATCAGCCCCAGCATTTT. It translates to CAGQGARNQPQHF.

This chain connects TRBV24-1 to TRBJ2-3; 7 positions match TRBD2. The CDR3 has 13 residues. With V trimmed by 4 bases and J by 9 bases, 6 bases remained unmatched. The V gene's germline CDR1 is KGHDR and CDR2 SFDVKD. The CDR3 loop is CATSEGLFGTQYF. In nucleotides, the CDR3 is TGTGCCACCAGTGAGGGACTATTTGGGACGCAGTATTTT.

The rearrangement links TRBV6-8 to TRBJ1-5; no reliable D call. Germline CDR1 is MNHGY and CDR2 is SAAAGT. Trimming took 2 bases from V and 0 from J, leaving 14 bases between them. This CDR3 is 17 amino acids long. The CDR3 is CASSYPSGLYSNQPQHF. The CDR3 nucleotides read TGTGCCAGCAGTTACCCCTCGGGCCTATATAGCAATCAGCCCCAGCATTTT.

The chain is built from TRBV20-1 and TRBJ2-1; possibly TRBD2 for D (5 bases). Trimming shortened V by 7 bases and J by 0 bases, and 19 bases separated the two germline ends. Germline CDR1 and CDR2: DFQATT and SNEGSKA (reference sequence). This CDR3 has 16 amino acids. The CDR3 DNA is TGCAGTGTGCCAGAGGGCAGGCAAAGCTCCTACAATGAGCAGTTCTTC. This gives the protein CSVPEGRQSSYNEQFF.

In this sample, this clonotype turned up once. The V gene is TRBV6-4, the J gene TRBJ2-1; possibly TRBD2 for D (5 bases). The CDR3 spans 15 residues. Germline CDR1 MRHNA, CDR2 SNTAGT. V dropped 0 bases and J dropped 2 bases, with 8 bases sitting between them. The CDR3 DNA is TGTGCCAGCAGTGACTCGGGAGACGCCTACAATGAGCAGTTCTTC. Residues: CASSDSGDAYNEQFF.

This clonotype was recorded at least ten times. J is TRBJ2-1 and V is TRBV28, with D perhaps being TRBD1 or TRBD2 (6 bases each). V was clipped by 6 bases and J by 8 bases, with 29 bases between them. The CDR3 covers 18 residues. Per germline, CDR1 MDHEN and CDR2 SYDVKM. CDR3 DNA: TGTGCCAGCAGCCTAGAGGGATTGGGGGGCTCCTCCTGGGATGAGCAGTTCTTC. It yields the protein CASSLEGLGGSSWDEQFF. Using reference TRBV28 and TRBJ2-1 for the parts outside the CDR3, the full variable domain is DVKVTQSSRYLVKRTGEKVFLECVQDMDHENMFWYRQDPGLGLRLIYFSYDVKMKEKGDIPEGYSVSREKKERFSLILESASTNQTSMYLCASSLEGLGGSSWDEQFFGPGTRLTVL.

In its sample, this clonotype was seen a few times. DNA for the CDR3: TGTGCCAGCAGTTACTCGGCAGGTGGGACCGGGGAGCTGTTTTTT. This sequence encodes CASSYSAGGTGELFF. This chain links TRBV6-5 with TRBJ2-2; D unresolved. The CDR3 is 15 residues long. V lost 0 bases and J lost 5, with 10 bases in between. Per germline, CDR1 MNHEY and CDR2 SVGAGI.

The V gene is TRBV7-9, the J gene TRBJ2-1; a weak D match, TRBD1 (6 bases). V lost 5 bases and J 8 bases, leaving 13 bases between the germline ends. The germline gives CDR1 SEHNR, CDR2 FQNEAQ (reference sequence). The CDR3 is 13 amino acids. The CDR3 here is CASSPGQPDEQFF. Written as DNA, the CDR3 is TGTGCCAGCAGCCCAGGACAGCCCGATGAGCAGTTCTTC.